Described below is a single T cell receptor beta chain sequence and its context. Its target is not known. Selection required adequate fresh-frozen tumor tissue plus more than two years' survival data. TCRdb's copy holds only in-frame clones and misses some; the assay was immunoSEQ multiplex PCR. The table includes approximately 82,000 clones, roughly 90% detected once. The sample comes from a study of glioma-infiltrating T cells after dendritic cell vaccination. V was shortened by 9 bases and J by 3 bases, with 11 bases between the two germline ends. CDR3 size: 13 residues. CDR1 is MNHEY, CDR2 SVGAGI, per germline. Findings and limits, study-wide: Few patients contributed both blood and tumor specimens. Higher pretreatment TIL content predicted longer progression-free time and survival. Higher TCR clonality did not directly relate to longer survival.

The sample consisted of blood, taken before dendritic cell vaccination. This TCR came from a human donor with glioblastoma. This rearrangement joins TRBV6-5 to TRBJ1-4; D possibly corresponds to TRBD1 (6 bases). DNA for the CDR3: TGTGCCAGTTCCGAGGGGGCTAATGAAAAACTGTTTTTT. Translating gives CASSEGANEKLFF.